This T cell receptor beta chain was retrieved from a study of PD-1 blockade in classical Hodgkin lymphoma. This CDR3 spans 17 amino acids. From germline, CDR1 is MGHRA and CDR2 YSYEKL. The ends lost 3 bases at V and 2 bases at J; junction bases unmatched: 11. Time point meaning: cycle 4 day 1 (C4D1), after less than seven weeks of nivolumab. The patients all showed relapse after autologous stem cell transplantation, while their brentuximab vedotin exposure varied. Method: immunoSEQ multiplex PCR; TCRdb's copy keeps in-frame clones and lacks some. In the table there are roughly 96,000 clones, 85% to 95% of which are singletons.

The starting material was peripheral blood mononuclear cells (PBMCs), obtained before the fourth cycle of nivolumab. This clonotype was obtained from a human donor with classical Hodgkin lymphoma. This chain connects TRBV4-1 to TRBJ2-5, with 8 bases that match TRBD2. The CDR3 DNA reads TGCGCCAGCAGCCAGCCCCAGGCTAGCGGGTTTCAAGAGACCCAGTACTTC. Translated, it gives CASSQPQASGFQETQYF.